This T cell receptor (beta chain) stems from a study of identical twins. Trimming shortened V by 7 bases and J by 5 bases, and 11 bases separated the two germline ends. This CDR3 contains 12 residues. CDR1 SQVTM and CDR2 ANQGSEA come from the germline V gene. A universal primer site was incorporated via template switching, and the cDNA contained unique molecular identifiers. TCRdb passed the 5' RACE reads through MiXCR, listing each CDR3 protein once. The sample shows about 260,000 distinct CDR3 sequences, about 7.3% of them seen only once. Study results and caveats: Surplus twin overlap in beta out-of-frame sequences was less pronounced.

This clonotype was seen a few times. The antigen remains unidentified. The sample was also linked to a second study, of yellow fever vaccine responses in identical twins.

Source material: memory (CD45RO+) T cells sorted from blood. The chain is built from TRBV29-1 and TRBJ2-2; the D is unclear. This TCR was sampled from a woman between 18 and 29 years old in good health. CDR3 in DNA: TGCAGCGCTTTTCTCGTGACCGGGGAGCTGTTTTTT. This translates into CSAFLVTGELFF.